Each of the 14 T cell receptor beta chains below was sequenced from the same sample in a study of T-cell reconstitution after alpha-beta-depleted transplantation in children. Preparation of the TCRbeta library used unique molecular identifiers. One entry per CDR3 protein results from TCRdb running MiXCR on the PCR reads. This sample has 98,000 or so distinct CDR3 sequences, with about 6% found just once. The specimen was PBMCs, mostly from graft donor cells, collected 360 days after TCRalphabeta/CD19-depleted stem cell transplant. Receptor source: a male patient aged 2 to 10 who had a stem cell transplant for acute lymphoblastic leukemia, so the T cells may come from the graft donor.

This clonotype was recorded a few times. The chain has TRBV5-6 and TRBJ2-3; 12 bases are shared with TRBD2. The CDR3 length is 16 residues. V lost 5 bases, J lost 0 bases, and 4 bases stayed unmatched. Germline V gene data show CDR1 as SGHDT and CDR2 as YYEEEE. CDR3 sequence reads: CASRPTSGGSTDTQYF. The CDR3 coding sequence is TGTGCCAGCAGACCGACTAGCGGGGGTAGCACAGATACGCAGTATTTT. Full variable domain (outside the CDR3, taken from reference TRBV5-6 and TRBJ2-3): DAGVTQSPTHLIKTRGQQVTLRCSPKSGHDTVSWYQQALGQGPQFIFQYYEEEERQRGNFPDRFSGHQFPNYSSELNVNALLLGDSALYLCASRPTSGGSTDTQYFGPGTRLTVL.

CDR3 loop: CATSPRGWAAGETQYF. The CDR3, as DNA: TGTGCCACCAGCCCCCGAGGGTGGGCTGCAGGCGAGACCCAGTACTTC. The chain couples TRBV15 to TRBJ2-5; maybe TRBD2 (5 bases). The V gene lost 5 bases and the J gene lost 5 bases, with 21 bases spanning the gap. The V gene's germline CDR1 is LNHNV and CDR2 YYDKDF (reference sequence). The CDR3 has 16 amino acids. Looking up the rest from reference TRBV15 and TRBJ2-5 gives the full variable domain: DAMVIQNPRYQVTQFGKPVTLSCSQTLNHNVMYWYQQKSSQAPKLLFHYYDKDFNNEADTPDNFQSRRPNTSFCFLDIRSPGLGDTAMYLCATSPRGWAAGETQYFGPGTRLLVL.

The sample holds many counts of this clonotype. V is TRBV9 and J is TRBJ2-1, with 9 bases lining up with TRBD1. V was clipped by 2 bases and J by 7 bases; unmatched bases: 1. Germline V lookup: CDR1 SGDLS, CDR2 YYNGEE. This CDR3 region has 13 residues. CDR3 protein: CASSVGTGNEQFF. The CDR3 nucleotides are TGTGCCAGCAGCGTCGGGACAGGGAATGAGCAGTTCTTC.

This rearrangement joins TRBV6-1 to TRBJ1-5, with no clear D. The CDR3 consists of 16 residues. V lost 2 bases and J lost 0, with 11 bases in between. Germline V gene data show CDR1 as MNHNS and CDR2 as SASEGT. The DNA for the CDR3 is TGTGCCAGCAGTGAATTCCCGCACGATAGCAATCAGCCCCAGCATTTT. Its protein is CASSEFPHDSNQPQHF.

J is TRBJ2-2 and V is TRBV7-9; maybe TRBD2 (6 bases). CDR1 is SEHNR and CDR2 is FQNEAQ in the germline V gene (reference sequence). This CDR3 spans 14 amino acids. V was cut by 8 bases and J by 6 bases, with 16 bases left in between. Written as DNA, the CDR3 is TGTGCCAGCGGCATTAGCGGCCGGCCCGGGGAGCTGTTTTTT. This gives the protein CASGISGRPGELFF.

This clonotype was seen many times. This rearrangement joins TRBV12-3 or TRBV12-4 to TRBJ2-1; 13 bases are a match to TRBD2. J was trimmed by 2 bases and V by 6 bases; bases with no gene match: 7. This CDR3 is 17 amino acids long. DNA for the CDR3: TGTGCCAGCAGGGCCGGGACTAGCGGGGTCCCCTACAATGAGCAGTTCTTC. Translation gives CASRAGTSGVPYNEQFF.

The V call is TRBV7-9, the J call TRBJ2-5; D possibly corresponds to TRBD2 (5 bases). This CDR3 contains 12 residues. V was trimmed by 0 bases and J by 9 bases, leaving 8 bases between them. Germline lookup yields CDR1 SEHNR and CDR2 FQNEAQ (reference sequence). The CDR3 DNA reads TGTGCCAGCAGCTTAGCGCCGGAGGCCCAGTACTTC. This translates into CASSLAPEAQYF.

This clonotype was recorded many times. The V gene is TRBV20-1, the J gene TRBJ2-7, with 12 bases aligning to TRBD2. V shed 2 bases and J 1 base; nucleotides not matched to a gene: 12. CDR1 DFQATT and CDR2 SNEGSKA come from the germline V gene (reference sequence). The CDR3 runs 18 residues. CDR3 sequence: CSARIGELAGGPSYEQYF. CDR3 DNA: TGCAGTGCTAGAATCGGCGAGCTAGCGGGAGGGCCGTCCTACGAGCAGTACTTC.

The table lists this clonotype with a few counts. This rearrangement joins TRBV20-1 to TRBJ2-1; D gene uncertain. Per the germline V gene, CDR1 is DFQATT and CDR2 is SNEGSKA (reference sequence). This CDR3 region has 10 residues. The ends were cut back, 0 bases at V and 15 bases at J, with 9 bases in the middle. This chain's CDR3 is CSARDETGFF. As DNA, the CDR3 is TGCAGTGCTAGAGATGAGACGGGGTTCTTC.

This clonotype was observed many times. The rearrangement uses TRBV24-1 and TRBJ2-7, with 10 positions matching TRBD2. Germline lookup yields CDR1 KGHDR and CDR2 SFDVKD. V lost 4 bases, J lost 2 bases, and 4 bases stayed unmatched. The CDR3 totals 15 residues. CDR3 loop: CATSDRTSGTYEQYF. For the CDR3, the DNA is TGTGCCACCAGTGACCGGACTAGCGGAACCTACGAGCAGTACTTC.

This clonotype was found a few times. J is TRBJ2-1 and V is TRBV2; 14 nucleotides align to TRBD2. Germline V lookup: CDR1 SNHLY, CDR2 FYNNEI. CDR3 length: 14 amino acids. Unmatched junction bases numbered 5, after V lost 6 bases and J lost 10 bases. The CDR3 DNA follows: TGTGCCAGCAGGGGACTAGCGGGAGCTTGGGAGCAGTTCTTC. Translated: CASRGLAGAWEQFF.

Many counts were recorded for this clonotype. CDR3 in amino acids: CMRGGGTDTQYF. In DNA form, the CDR3 reads TGCATGAGGGGGGGAGGCACAGATACGCAGTATTTT. This rearrangement joins TRBV20-1 to TRBJ2-3; maybe TRBD2 (7 bases). Germline V gene data show CDR1 as DFQATT and CDR2 as SNEGSKA (reference sequence). The CDR3 spans 12 residues.

Ten or more counts support this clonotype. This rearrangement joins TRBV7-9 to TRBJ2-2, with 8 positions matching TRBD1. There are 15 residues in the CDR3. With 4 bases clipped from V and 5 bases from J, the junction kept 6 bases outside the gene matches. CDR1 and CDR2 (germline): SEHNR, FQNEAQ (reference sequence). CDR3 DNA: TGTGCCAGCAGCTCGGGACAGGTATCGACCGGGGAGCTGTTTTTT. Translated, it gives CASSSGQVSTGELFF.

This clonotype was counted ten times or more. J is TRBJ2-7 and V is TRBV5-1; TRBD1 agrees at 7 bases. There are 14 residues in the CDR3. The V and J ends lost 3 bases and 7 bases, in that order; junction bases with no gene match: 10. Germline CDR1 reads SGHRS; CDR2 reads YFSETQ. For the CDR3, the DNA is TGCGCCAGCAGCTCTCACAGGGGACCCTTGGAGCAGTACTTC. Translating it yields CASSSHRGPLEQYF.